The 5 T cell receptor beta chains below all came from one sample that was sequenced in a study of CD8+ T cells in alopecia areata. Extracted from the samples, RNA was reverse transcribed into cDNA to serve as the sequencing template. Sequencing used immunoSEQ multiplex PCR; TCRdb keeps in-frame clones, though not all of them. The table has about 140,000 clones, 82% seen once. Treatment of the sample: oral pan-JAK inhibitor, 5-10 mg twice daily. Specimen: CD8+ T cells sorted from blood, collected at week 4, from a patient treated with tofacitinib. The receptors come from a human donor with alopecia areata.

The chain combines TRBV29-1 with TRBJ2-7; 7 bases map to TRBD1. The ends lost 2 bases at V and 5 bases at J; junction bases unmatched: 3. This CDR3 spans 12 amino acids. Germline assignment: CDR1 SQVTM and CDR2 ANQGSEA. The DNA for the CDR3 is TGCAGCGTTGAACAACAGGGGCACGAGCAGTACTTC. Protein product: CSVEQQGHEQYF.

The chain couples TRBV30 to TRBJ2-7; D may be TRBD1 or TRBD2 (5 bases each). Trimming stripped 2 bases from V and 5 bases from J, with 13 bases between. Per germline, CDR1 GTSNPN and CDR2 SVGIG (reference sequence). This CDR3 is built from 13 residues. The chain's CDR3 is CAWSIGRGHEQYF. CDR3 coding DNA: TGTGCCTGGAGTATTGGAAGGGGACACGAGCAGTACTTC.

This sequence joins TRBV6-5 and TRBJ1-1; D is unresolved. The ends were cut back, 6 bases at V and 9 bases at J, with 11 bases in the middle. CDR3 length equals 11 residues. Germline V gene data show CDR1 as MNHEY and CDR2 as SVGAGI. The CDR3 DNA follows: TGTGCCAGCAGATCCGGAGTTCAAGCTTTCTTT. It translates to CASRSGVQAFF.

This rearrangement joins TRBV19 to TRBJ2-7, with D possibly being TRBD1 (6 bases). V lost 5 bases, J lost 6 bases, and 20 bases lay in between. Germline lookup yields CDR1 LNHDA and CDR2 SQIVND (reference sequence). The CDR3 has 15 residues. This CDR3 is CASSPKDRAPGEQYF. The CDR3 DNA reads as TGTGCCAGTAGTCCCAAGGACAGAGCCCCCGGCGAGCAGTACTTC.

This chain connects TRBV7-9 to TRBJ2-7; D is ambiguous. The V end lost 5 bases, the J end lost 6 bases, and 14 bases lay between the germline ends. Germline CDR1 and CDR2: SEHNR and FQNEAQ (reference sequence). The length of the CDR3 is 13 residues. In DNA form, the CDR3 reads TGTGCCAGCAGCCCCCCCGCAGCGAGCGAGCAGTACTTC. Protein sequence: CASSPPAASEQYF.